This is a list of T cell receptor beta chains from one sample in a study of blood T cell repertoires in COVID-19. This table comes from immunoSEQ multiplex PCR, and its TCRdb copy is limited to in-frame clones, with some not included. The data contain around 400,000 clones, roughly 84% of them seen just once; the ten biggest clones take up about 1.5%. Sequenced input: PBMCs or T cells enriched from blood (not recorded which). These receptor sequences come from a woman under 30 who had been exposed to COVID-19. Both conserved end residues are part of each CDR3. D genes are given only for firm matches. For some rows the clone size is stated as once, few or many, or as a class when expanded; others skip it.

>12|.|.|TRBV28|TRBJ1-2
CASSLGRYGYTF
TGTGCCAGCAGTTTAGGGCGTTATGGCTACACCTTC
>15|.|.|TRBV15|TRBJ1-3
CATSRAPGSGNTIYF
TGTGCCACCAGCAGAGCCCCAGGATCTGGAAACACCATATATTTT
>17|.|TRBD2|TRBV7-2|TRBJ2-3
CASSIGLAGGPQDTQYF
TGTGCCAGCAGCATAGGACTAGCGGGGGGGCCGCAAGATACGCAGTATTTT
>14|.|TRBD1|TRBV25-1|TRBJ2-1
CASSGGQGYNEQFF
TGTGCCAGCAGTGGGGGACAGGGGTACAATGAGCAGTTCTTC
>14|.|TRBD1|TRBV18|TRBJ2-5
CASSPPGGRETQYF
TGTGCCAGCTCACCCCCAGGGGGCCGGGAGACCCAGTACTTC
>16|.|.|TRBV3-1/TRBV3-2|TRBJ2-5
CASSQNAGLLKETQYF
TGTGCCAGCAGCCAAAACGCGGGACTTTTGAAAGAGACCCAGTACTTC
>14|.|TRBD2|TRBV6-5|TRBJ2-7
CASSYGLAGVGQYF
TGTGCCAGCAGTTACGGACTAGCGGGGGTAGGGCAGTACTTC
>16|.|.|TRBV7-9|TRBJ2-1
CASSLDRAWPGVDLFF
TGTGCCAGCAGCTTAGACCGTGCCTGGCCGGGGGTTGACCTGTTCTTC
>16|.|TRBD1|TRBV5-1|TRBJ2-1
CASSIRTGGINNEQFF
TGCGCCAGCAGCATCCGGACAGGGGGCATCAACAATGAGCAGTTCTTC
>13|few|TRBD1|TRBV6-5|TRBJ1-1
CASRWTGNTEAFF
TGTGCCAGCAGATGGACAGGGAACACTGAAGCTTTCTTT
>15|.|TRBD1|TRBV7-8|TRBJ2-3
CASSLRQGGTDTQYF
TGTGCCAGCAGCTTAAGACAGGGCGGCACAGATACGCAGTATTTT
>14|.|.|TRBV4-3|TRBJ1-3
CASSQDARGNTIYF
TGCGCCAGCAGCCAAGATGCACGGGGAAACACCATATATTTT
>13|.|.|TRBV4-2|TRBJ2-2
CASSQDLRGELFF
TGTGCCAGCAGCCAAGATCTCCGCGGGGAGCTGTTTTTT
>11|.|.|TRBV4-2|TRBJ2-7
CASSNSGEQYF
TGTGCCAGCAGTAATAGCGGCGAGCAGTACTTC
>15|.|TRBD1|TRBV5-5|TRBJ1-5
CASSFTGESNQPQHF
TGTGCCAGCAGCTTTACAGGGGAAAGCAATCAGCCCCAGCATTTT
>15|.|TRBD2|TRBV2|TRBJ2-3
CASSGVGLVTDTQYF
TGTGCCAGCAGTGGAGTTGGACTAGTCACAGATACGCAGTATTTT
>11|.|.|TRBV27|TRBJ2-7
CASSSSYEQYF
TGTGCCAGCTCCTCCTCCTACGAGCAGTACTTC
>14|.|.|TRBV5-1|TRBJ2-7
CASSFGPGGYEQYF
TGCGCCAGCAGCTTTGGTCCAGGGGGGTACGAGCAGTACTTC
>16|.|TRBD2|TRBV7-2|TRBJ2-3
CASRRTGTSGADTQYF
TGTGCCAGCAGGCGTACCGGGACTAGCGGCGCAGATACGCAGTATTTT
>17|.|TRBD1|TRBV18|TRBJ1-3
CASSPMARGTYGNTIYF
TGTGCCAGCTCACCAATGGCCAGGGGGACCTATGGAAACACCATATATTTT
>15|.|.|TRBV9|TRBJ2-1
CASSVRDFPGNEQFF
TGTGCCAGCAGCGTGCGGGATTTCCCGGGAAATGAGCAGTTCTTC
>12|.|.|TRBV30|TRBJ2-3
CAWASSTDTQYF
TGTGCCTGGGCCTCGAGCACAGATACGCAGTATTTT
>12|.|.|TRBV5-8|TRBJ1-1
CASRWPPTVTFF
TGTGCCAGCAGATGGCCTCCGACTGTAACTTTCTTT
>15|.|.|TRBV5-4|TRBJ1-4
CASSPTGATNEKLFF
TGTGCCAGCAGCCCTACAGGCGCAACTAATGAAAAACTGTTTTTT
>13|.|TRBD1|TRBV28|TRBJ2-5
CASRTGGEETQYF
TGTGCCAGCAGGACAGGGGGGGAAGAGACCCAGTACTTC
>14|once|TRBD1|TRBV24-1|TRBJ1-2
CATSDPGTGYGYTF
TGTGCCACCAGTGACCCCGGGACAGGTTATGGCTACACCTTC
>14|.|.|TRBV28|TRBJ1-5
CASSSNRANQPQHF
TGTGCCAGCAGTTCAAACAGGGCCAATCAGCCCCAGCATTTT
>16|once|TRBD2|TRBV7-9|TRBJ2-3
CASSLGRLADGDTQYF
TGTGCCAGCAGCTTAGGCAGACTAGCGGATGGGGATACGCAGTATTTT
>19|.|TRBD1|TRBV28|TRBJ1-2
CASSVLPGQGMGTNYGYTF
TGTGCCAGCAGTGTACTACCGGGACAGGGGATGGGGACTAACTATGGCTACACCTTC
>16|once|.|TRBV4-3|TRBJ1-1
CASSQVQGLMNTEAFF
TGCGCCAGCAGCCAAGTGCAGGGTCTCATGAACACTGAAGCTTTCTTT
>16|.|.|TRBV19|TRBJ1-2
CASTPEWKGGLHGYTF
TGTGCCAGTACCCCAGAGTGGAAGGGAGGGCTCCATGGCTACACCTTC
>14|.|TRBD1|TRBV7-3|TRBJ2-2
CASSRQGQTGELFF
TGTGCCAGCAGCCGACAGGGTCAAACCGGGGAGCTGTTTTTT
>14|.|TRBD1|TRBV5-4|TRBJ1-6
CASSFDRGGDPLHF
TGTGCCAGCAGCTTCGACAGGGGAGGTGATCCCCTCCACTTT
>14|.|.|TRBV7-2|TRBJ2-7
CASSSPRQNYEQYF
TGTGCCAGCAGCTCACCGCGCCAAAACTACGAGCAGTACTTC
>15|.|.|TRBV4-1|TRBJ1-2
CASSQLAITGNGYTF
TGCGCCAGCAGCCAATTGGCGATCACAGGGAACGGCTACACCTTC
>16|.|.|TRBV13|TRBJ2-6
CASSLQGSSGANVLTF
TGTGCCAGCAGCTTACAGGGGAGCTCTGGGGCCAACGTCCTGACTTTC
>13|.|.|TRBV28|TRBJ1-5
CASSSDSYQPQHF
TGTGCCAGCAGTTCCGACAGCTATCAGCCCCAGCATTTT
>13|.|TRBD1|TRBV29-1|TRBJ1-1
CSVAGQWDGEAFF
TGCAGCGTTGCGGGACAGTGGGATGGTGAAGCTTTCTTT
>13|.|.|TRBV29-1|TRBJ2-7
CSVEDFQNNEQYF
TGCAGCGTTGAAGATTTCCAGAACAACGAGCAGTACTTC